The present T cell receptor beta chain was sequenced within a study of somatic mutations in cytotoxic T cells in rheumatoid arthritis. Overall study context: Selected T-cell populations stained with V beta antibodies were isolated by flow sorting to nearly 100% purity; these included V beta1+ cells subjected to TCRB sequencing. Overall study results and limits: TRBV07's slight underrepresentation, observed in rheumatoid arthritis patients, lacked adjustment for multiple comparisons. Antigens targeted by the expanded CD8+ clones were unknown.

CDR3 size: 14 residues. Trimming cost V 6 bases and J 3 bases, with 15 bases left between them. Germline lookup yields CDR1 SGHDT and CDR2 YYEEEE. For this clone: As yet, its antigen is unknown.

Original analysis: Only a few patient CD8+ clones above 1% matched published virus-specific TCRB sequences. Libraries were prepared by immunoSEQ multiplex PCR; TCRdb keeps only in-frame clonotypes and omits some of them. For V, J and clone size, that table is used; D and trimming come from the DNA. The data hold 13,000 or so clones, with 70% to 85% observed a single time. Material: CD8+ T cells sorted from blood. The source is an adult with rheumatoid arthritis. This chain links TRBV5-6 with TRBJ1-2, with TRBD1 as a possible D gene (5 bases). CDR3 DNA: TGTGCCAGCACCGACAGTCCATACTACTATGGCTACACCTTC. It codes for CASTDSPYYYGYTF.